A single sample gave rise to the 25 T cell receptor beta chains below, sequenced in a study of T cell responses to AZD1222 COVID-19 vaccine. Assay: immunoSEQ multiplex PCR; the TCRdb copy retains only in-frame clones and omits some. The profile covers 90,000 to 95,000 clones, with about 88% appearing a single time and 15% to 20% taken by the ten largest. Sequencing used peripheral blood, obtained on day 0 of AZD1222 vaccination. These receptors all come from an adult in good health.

The CDR3 protein is CASSRDRGPNYGYTF. Written as DNA, the CDR3 is TGTGCCAGTAGTAGGGACAGGGGACCTAACTATGGCTACACCTTC. The rearrangement uses TRBV19 and TRBJ1-2, with 10 nucleotides matching TRBD1. The junction had 2 bases not matched to a gene; V was cut back by 4 bases and J by 0 bases. Looked up from germline, CDR1 is LNHDA and CDR2 is SQIVND (reference sequence). CDR3 length: 15 residues.

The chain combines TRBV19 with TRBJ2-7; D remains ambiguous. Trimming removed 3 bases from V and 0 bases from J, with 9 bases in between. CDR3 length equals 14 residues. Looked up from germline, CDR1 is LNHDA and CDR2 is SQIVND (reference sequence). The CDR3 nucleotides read TGTGCCAGTAGTATGAGCGAAAACTCCTACGAGCAGTACTTC. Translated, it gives CASSMSENSYEQYF.

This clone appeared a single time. CDR3 residues: CASSSWTGGITGELFF. The CDR3 nucleotides are TGTGCCAGCAGTTCCTGGACAGGGGGCATCACCGGGGAGCTGTTTTTT. The V and J genes are TRBV6-2 or TRBV6-3 and TRBJ2-2; 11 bases are shared with TRBD1. The CDR3 length is 16 residues. Germline V gene lookup returns CDR1 MNHEY and CDR2 SVGEGT. V shed 4 bases and J 4 bases; nucleotides not matched to a gene: 5.

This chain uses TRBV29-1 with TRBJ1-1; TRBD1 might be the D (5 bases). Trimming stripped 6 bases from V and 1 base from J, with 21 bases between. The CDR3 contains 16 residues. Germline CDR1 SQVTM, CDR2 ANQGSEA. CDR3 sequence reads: CSVDIATGRENTEAFF. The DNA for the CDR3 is TGCAGCGTAGACATAGCAACGGGACGGGAGAACACTGAAGCTTTCTTT.

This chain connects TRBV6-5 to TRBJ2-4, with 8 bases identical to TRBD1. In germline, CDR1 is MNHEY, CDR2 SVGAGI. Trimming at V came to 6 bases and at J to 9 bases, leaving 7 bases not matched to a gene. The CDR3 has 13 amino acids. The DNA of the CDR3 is TGTGCCAGCAGAGGACAGGGCTCGGCCATTCAGTACTTC. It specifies CASRGQGSAIQYF.

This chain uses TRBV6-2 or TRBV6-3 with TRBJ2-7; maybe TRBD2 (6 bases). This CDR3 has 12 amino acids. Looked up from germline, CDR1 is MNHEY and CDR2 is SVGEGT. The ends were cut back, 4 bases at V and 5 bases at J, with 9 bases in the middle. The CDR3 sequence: CASSFGRNEQYF. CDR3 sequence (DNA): TGTGCCAGCAGTTTCGGGAGAAACGAGCAGTACTTC.

CDR3 sequence reads: CASSSTSGGAYEQYF. The CDR3 DNA reads as TGTGCCAGCAGTTCGACTAGCGGGGGGGCCTACGAGCAGTACTTC. This chain connects TRBV5-4 to TRBJ2-7; 14 bases match TRBD2. V lost 5 bases and J lost 2; bases outside the gene matches: 3. This CDR3 has 15 residues. Looked up from germline, CDR1 is SGHNT and CDR2 is YYREEE (reference sequence).

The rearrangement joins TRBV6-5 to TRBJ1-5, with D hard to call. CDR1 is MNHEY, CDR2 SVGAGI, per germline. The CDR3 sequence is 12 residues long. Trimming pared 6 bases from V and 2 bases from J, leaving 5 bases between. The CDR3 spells CASRSGNQPQHF. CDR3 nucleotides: TGTGCCAGCAGGTCGGGCAATCAGCCCCAGCATTTT.

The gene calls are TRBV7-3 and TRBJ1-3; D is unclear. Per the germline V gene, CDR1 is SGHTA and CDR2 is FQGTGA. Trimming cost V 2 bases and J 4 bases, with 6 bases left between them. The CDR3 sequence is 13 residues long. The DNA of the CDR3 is TGTGCCAGCAGCTTATACAGCGGAAACACCATATATTTT. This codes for CASSLYSGNTIYF.

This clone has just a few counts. This CDR3 is CASFSVTGELFF. CDR3 DNA: TGTGCCAGCTTCAGTGTCACCGGGGAGCTGTTTTTT. The chain joins TRBV28 to TRBJ2-2; D not certain. This CDR3 has 12 residues. Trimming took 8 bases from V and 4 from J, leaving 8 bases between them. Germline V gives CDR1 MDHEN, CDR2 SYDVKM.

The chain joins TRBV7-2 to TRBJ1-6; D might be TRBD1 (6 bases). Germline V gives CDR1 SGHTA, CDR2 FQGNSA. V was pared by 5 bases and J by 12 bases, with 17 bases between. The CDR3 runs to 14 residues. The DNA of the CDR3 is TGTGCCAGCAGCCCCCGGGGGGGGCAAGAACCCCTCCACTTT. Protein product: CASSPRGGQEPLHF.

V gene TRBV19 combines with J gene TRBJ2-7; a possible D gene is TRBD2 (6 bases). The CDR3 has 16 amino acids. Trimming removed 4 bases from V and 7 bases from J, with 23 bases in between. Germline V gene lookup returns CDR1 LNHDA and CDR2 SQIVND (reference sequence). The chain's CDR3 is CASSNLAAGTRGEQYF. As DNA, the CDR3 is TGTGCCAGTAGTAACCTCGCGGCGGGGACGCGCGGAGAGCAGTACTTC. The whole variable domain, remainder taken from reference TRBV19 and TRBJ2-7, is DGGITQSPKYLFRKEGQNVTLSCEQNLNHDAMYWYRQDPGQGLRLIYYSQIVNDFQKGDIAEGYSVSREKKESFPLTVTSAQKNPTAFYLCASSNLAAGTRGEQYFGPGTRLTVT.

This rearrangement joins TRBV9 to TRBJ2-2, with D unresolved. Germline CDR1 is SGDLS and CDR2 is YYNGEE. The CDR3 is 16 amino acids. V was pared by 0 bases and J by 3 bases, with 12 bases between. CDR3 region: CASSVGWSWHTGELFF. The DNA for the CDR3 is TGTGCCAGCAGCGTAGGATGGAGCTGGCACACCGGGGAGCTGTTTTTT. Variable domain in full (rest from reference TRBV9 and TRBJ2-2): DSGVTQTPKHLITATGQRVTLRCSPRSGDLSVYWYQQSLDQGLQFLIQYYNGEERAKGNILERFSAQQFPDLHSELNLSSLELGDSALYFCASSVGWSWHTGELFFGEGSRLTVL.

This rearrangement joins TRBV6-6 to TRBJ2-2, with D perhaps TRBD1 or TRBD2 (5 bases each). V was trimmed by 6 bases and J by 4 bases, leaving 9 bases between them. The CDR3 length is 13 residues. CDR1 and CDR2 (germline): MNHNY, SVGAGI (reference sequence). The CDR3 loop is CASRGEFTGELFF. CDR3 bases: TGTGCCAGCAGGGGGGAGTTCACCGGGGAGCTGTTTTTT.

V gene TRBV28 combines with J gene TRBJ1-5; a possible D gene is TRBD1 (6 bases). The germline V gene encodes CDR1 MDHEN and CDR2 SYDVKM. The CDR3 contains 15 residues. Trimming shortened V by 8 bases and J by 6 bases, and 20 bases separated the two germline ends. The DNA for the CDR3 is TGTGCCAGCCTTTTAGGGGGGCCTAGAAGTCAGCCCCAGCATTTT. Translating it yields CASLLGGPRSQPQHF. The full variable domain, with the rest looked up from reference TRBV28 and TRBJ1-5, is DVKVTQSSRYLVKRTGEKVFLECVQDMDHENMFWYRQDPGLGLRLIYFSYDVKMKEKGDIPEGYSVSREKKERFSLILESASTNQTSMYLCASLLGGPRSQPQHFGDGTRLSIL.

The CDR3 spells CASSLRGSAGYTF. In nucleotides, the CDR3 is TGTGCCAGCAGCCTACGGGGGAGCGCTGGCTACACCTTC. The V gene is TRBV6-5, the J gene TRBJ1-2; D is possibly TRBD1 (5 bases). Trimming cost V 6 bases and J 7 bases, with 15 bases left between them. The CDR3 consists of 13 residues. CDR1 and CDR2 (germline): MNHEY, SVGAGI.

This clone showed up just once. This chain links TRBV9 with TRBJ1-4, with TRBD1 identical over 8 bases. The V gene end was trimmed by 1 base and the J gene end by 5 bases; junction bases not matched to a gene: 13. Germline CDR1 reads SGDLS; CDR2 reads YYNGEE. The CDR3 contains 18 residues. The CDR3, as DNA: TGTGCCAGCAGCGTAAGCTTATGGACAGGGACGGCGAATGAAAAACTGTTTTTT. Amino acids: CASSVSLWTGTANEKLFF.

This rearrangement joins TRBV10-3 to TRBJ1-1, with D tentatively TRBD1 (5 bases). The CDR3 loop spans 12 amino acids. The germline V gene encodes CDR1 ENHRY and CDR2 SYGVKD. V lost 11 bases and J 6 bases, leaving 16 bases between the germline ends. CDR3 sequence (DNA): TGTGCCTCCAAGGGACCTCGGGCTGAAGCTTTCTTT. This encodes CASKGPRAEAFF.

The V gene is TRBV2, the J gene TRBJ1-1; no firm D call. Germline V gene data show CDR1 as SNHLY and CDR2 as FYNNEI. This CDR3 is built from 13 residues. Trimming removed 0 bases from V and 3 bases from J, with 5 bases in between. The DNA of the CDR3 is TGTGCCAGCAGTGAAGCCCGCTACACTGAAGCTTTCTTT. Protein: CASSEARYTEAFF.

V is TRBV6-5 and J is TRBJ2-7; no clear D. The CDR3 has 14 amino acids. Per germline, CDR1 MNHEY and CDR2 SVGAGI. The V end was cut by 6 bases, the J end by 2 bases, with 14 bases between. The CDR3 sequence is CASSVTYSPYEQYF. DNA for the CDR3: TGTGCCAGCAGCGTAACCTACTCCCCCTACGAGCAGTACTTC.

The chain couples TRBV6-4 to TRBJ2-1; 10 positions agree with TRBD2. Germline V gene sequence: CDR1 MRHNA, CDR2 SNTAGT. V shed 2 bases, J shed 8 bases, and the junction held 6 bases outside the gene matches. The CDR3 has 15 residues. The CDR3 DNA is TGTGCCAGCAGTGACGGACTAGCGGATATACATGAGCAGTTCTTC. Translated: CASSDGLADIHEQFF.

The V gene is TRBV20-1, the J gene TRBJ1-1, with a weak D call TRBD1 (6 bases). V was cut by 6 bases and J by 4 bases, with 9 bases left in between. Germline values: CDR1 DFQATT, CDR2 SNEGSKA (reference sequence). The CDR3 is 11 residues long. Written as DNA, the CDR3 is TGCAGTGCCCCCAGGGGCACTGAAGCTTTCTTT. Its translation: CSAPRGTEAFF.

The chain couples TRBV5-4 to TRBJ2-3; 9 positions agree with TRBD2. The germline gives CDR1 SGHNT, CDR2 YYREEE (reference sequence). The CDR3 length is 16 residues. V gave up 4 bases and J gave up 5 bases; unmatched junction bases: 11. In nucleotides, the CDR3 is TGTGCCAGCAGCCCCTTTGCGGGGGGGGTAAGAGATACGCAGTATTTT. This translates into CASSPFAGGVRDTQYF.

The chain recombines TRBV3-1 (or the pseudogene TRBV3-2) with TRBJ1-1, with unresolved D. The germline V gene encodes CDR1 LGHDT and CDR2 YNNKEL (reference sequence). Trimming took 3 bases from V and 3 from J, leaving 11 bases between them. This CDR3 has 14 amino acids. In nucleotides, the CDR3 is TGTGCCAGCAGCCATGAAGGCTTTGACACTGAAGCTTTCTTT. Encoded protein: CASSHEGFDTEAFF.

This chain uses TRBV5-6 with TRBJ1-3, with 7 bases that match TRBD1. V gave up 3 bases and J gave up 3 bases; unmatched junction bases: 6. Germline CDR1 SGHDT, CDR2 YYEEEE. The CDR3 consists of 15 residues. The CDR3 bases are TGTGCCAGCAGCTGGGACAGTGTTTATGGAAACACCATATATTTT. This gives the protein CASSWDSVYGNTIYF.